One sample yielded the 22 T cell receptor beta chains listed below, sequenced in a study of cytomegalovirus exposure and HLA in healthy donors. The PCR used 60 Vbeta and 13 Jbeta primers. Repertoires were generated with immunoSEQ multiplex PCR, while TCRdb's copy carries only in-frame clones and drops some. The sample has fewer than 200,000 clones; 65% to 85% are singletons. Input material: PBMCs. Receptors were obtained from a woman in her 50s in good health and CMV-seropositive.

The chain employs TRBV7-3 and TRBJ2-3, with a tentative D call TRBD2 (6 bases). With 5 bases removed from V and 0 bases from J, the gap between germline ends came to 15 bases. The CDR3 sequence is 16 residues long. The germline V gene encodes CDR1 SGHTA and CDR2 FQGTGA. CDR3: CASSPVPGGSTDTQYF. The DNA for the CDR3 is TGTGCCAGCAGCCCAGTCCCCGGGGGAAGCACAGATACGCAGTATTTT.

This chain's CDR3 is CASSETGQPNTEAFF. CDR3 DNA sequence: TGTGCCAGCAGCGAAACGGGACAGCCGAACACTGAAGCTTTCTTT. This chain joins TRBV5-5 and TRBJ1-1, with 7 bases fitting TRBD1. The CDR3 covers 15 residues. Germline-derived CDR1 and CDR2 are SGHKS and YYEKEE (reference sequence). The ends lost 4 bases at V and 1 base at J; junction bases unmatched: 7. The full variable domain, completed using reference TRBV5-5 and TRBJ1-1, is DAGVTQSPTHLIKTRGQQVTLRCSPISGHKSVSWYQQVLGQGPQFIFQYYEKEERGRGNFPDRFSARQFPNYSSELNVNALLLGDSALYLCASSETGQPNTEAFFGQGTRLTVV.

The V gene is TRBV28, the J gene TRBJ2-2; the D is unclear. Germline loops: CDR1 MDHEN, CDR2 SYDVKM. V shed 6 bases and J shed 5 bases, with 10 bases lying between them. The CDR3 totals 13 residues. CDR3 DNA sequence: TGTGCCAGCAGATTCGAGGTAACCGGGGAGCTGTTTTTT. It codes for CASRFEVTGELFF.

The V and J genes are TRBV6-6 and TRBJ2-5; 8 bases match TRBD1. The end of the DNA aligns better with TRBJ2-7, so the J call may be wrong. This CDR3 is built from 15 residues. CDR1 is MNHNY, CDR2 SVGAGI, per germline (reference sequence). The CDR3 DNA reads TGTGCCAGCAGTTACCCGAAGCAGGGGGCGGGCGAGCAGTACTTC. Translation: CASSYPKQGAGEQYF.

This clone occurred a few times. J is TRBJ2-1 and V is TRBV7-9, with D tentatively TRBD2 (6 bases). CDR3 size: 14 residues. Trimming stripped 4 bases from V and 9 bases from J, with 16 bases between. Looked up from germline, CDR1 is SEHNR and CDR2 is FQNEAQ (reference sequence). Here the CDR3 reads CASSWGSLSGEQFF. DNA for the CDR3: TGTGCCAGCAGCTGGGGATCACTTAGCGGTGAGCAGTTCTTC.

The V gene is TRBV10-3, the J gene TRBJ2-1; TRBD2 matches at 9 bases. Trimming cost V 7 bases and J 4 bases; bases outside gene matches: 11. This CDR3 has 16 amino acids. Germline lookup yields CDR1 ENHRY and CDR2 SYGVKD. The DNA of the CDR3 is TGTGCCATCACCGTATCAGCGGGAGGTGGTTACAATGAGCAGTTCTTC. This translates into CAITVSAGGGYNEQFF.

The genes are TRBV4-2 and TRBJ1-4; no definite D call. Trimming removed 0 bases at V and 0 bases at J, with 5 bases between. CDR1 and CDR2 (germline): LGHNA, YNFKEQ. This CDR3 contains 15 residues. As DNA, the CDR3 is TGTGCCAGCAGCCAAGACGGGACAACTAATGAAAAACTGTTTTTT. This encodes CASSQDGTTNEKLFF.

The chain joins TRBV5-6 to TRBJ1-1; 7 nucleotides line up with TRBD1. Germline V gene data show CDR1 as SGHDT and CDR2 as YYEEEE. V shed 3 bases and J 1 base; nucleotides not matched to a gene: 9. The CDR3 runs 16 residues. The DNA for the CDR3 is TGTGCCAGCAGCTCCCCCTGGGGACAGACGAACACTGAAGCTTTCTTT. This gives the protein CASSSPWGQTNTEAFF.

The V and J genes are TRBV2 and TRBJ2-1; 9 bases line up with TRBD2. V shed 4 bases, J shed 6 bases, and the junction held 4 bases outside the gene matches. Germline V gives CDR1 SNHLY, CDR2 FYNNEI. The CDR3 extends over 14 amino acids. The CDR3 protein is CASSAGLAINEQFF. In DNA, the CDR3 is TGTGCCAGCAGTGCGGGACTAGCTATCAATGAGCAGTTCTTC.

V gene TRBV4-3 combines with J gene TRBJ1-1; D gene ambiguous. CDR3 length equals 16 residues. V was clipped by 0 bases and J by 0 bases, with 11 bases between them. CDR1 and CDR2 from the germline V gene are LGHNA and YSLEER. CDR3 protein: CASSQDTTVMNTEAFF. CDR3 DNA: TGCGCCAGCAGCCAAGATACAACAGTTATGAACACTGAAGCTTTCTTT.

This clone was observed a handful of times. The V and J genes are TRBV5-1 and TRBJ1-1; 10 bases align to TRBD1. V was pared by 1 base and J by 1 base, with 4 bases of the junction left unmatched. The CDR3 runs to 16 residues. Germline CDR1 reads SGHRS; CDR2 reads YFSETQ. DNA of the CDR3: TGCGCCAGCAGCTTGACGACAGGGGGCTGGAACACTGAAGCTTTCTTT. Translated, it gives CASSLTTGGWNTEAFF. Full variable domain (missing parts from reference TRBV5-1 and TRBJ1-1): KAGVTQTPRYLIKTRGQQVTLSCSPISGHRSVSWYQQTPGQGLQFLFEYFSETQRNKGNFPGRFSGRQFSNSRSEMNVSTLELGDSALYLCASSLTTGGWNTEAFFGQGTRLTVV.

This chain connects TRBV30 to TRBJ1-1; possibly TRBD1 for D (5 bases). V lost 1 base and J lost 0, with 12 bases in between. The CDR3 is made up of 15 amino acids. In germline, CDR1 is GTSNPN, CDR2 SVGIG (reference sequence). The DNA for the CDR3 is TGTGCCTGGAGTGGACAGTTGCTTATGAACACTGAAGCTTTCTTT. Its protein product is CAWSGQLLMNTEAFF.

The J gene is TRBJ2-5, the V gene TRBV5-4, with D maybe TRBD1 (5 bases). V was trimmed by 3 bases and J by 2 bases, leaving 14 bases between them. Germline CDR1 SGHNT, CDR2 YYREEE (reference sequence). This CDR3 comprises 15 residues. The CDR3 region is CASSSRDRLQETQYF. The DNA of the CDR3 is TGTGCCAGCAGCTCGCGCGACAGACTTCAAGAGACCCAGTACTTC.

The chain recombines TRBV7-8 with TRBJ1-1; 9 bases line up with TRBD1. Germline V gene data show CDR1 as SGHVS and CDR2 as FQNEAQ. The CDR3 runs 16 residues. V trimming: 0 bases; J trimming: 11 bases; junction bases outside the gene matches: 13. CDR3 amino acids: CASSLAPWTGDWVAFF. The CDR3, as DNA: TGTGCCAGCAGCTTAGCGCCTTGGACAGGGGACTGGGTCGCTTTCTTT. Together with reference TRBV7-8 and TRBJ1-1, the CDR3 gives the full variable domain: GAGVSQSPRYKVAKRGQDVALRCDPISGHVSLFWYQQALGQGPEFLTYFQNEAQLDKSGLPSDRFFAERPEGSVSTLKIQRTQQEDSAVYLCASSLAPWTGDWVAFFGQGTRLTVV.

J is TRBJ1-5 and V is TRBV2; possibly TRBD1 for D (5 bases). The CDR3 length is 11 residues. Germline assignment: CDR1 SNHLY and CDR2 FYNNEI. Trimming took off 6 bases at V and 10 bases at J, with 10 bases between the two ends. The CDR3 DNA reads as TGTGCCAGCAGGGCCGGACACCCCCAGCATTTT. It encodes CASRAGHPQHF.

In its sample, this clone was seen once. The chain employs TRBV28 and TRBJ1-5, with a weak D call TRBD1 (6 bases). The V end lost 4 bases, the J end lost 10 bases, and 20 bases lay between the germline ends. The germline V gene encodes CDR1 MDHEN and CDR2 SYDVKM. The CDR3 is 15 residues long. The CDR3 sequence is CASSSRTAQSNPQHF. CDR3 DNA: TGTGCCAGCAGTTCTAGGACAGCACAATCCAATCCCCAGCATTTT.

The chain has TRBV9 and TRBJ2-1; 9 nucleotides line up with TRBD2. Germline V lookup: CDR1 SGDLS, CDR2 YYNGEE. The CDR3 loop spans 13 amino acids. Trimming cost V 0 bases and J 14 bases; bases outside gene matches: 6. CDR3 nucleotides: TGTGCCAGCAGCGTAGAGACTAGCGGCACCAAGTTCTTC. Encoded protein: CASSVETSGTKFF.

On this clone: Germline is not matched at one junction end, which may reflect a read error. CDR3 sequence reads: CSSSRYSGTSGSETQYF. The CDR3 bases are TGTTCCAGCAGTCGATATTCCGGGACTAGCGGATCGGAGACCCAGTACTTC. V is TRBV7-9 and J is TRBJ2-5, with 11 bases lining up with TRBD2. The V gene's germline CDR1 is SEHNR and CDR2 FQNEAQ (reference sequence). The CDR3 consists of 17 residues.

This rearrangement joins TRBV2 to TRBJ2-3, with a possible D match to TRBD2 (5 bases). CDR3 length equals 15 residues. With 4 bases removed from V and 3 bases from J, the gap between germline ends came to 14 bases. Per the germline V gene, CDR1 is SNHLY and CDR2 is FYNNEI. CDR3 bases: TGTGCCAGCAGTGTCGAAAAGAGGAGGACAGATACGCAGTATTTT. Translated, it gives CASSVEKRRTDTQYF.

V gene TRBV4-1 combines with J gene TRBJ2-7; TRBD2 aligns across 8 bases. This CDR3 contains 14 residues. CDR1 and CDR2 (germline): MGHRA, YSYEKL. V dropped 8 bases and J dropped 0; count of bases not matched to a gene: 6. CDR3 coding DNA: TGCGCCAGCCGTAGCGGGGTTCTCTCCTACGAGCAGTACTTC. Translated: CASRSGVLSYEQYF.

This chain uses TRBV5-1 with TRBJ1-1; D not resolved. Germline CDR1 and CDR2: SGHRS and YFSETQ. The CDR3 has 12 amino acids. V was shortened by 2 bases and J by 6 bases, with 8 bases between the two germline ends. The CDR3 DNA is TGCGCCAGCAGCTTCGGAGGCTCTGAAGCTTTCTTT. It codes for CASSFGGSEAFF. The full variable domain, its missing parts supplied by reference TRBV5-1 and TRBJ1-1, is KAGVTQTPRYLIKTRGQQVTLSCSPISGHRSVSWYQQTPGQGLQFLFEYFSETQRNKGNFPGRFSGRQFSNSRSEMNVSTLELGDSALYLCASSFGGSEAFFGQGTRLTVV.

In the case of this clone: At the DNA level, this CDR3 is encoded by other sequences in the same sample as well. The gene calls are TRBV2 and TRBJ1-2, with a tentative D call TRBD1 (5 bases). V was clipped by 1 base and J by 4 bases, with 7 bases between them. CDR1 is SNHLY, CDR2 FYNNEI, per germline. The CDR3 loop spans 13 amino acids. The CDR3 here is CASSEGQGYGYTF. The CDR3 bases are TGTGCCAGCAGTGAAGGGCAGGGCTATGGCTACACCTTC.